A selection of T cell receptor beta chains follows, all from one sample in a study of blood T cell repertoires in COVID-19. Profiled with immunoSEQ multiplex PCR; TCRdb holds only in-frame clones, not every one. The sample lists fewer than 350,000 clones, 80% to 90% occurring once. Sequencing was done on a sample of PBMCs or T cells enriched from blood (not recorded which). These receptors originate from a woman in her thirties or forties with acute COVID-19. CDR3s include the opening cysteine and the closing phenylalanine or tryptophan. A D gene is named only where the DNA matches it firmly. Size is stated for part of the rows, as once, few or many counts, or as a class when the clone is expanded.

>TRBV27|.|TRBJ1-1|TRBD1
TGTGCCAGCAGTTCGGGACAGTGGTTGAACACTGAAGCTTTCTTT
CASSSGQWLNTEAFF
>TRBV6-5|.|TRBJ1-3|.
TGTGCCAGCGCCTATCTCGGGGATGCAGGAAACACCATATATTTT
CASAYLGDAGNTIYF
>TRBV14|.|TRBJ2-6|.
TGTGCCAGCAGTGACGGAGGTATTATCCGGAACTCTGGGGCCAACGTCCTGACTTTC
CASSDGGIIRNSGANVLTF
>TRBV19|.|TRBJ1-2|TRBD1
TGTGCCAGTAACTCTGAGGGACAGGTCCATGGCTACACCTTC
CASNSEGQVHGYTF
>TRBV6-5|.|TRBJ2-7|TRBD1
TGTGCCAGCAGTACAACGGACAGGGGGTCCTACGAGCAGTACTTC
CASSTTDRGSYEQYF
>TRBV10-3|.|TRBJ1-1|TRBD1
TGTGCCATCAGTGAGCAGTACAGGGGGCAGAATGAAGCTTTCTTT
CAISEQYRGQNEAFF
>TRBV6-5|.|TRBJ1-1|.
TGTGCCAGCACCCTGGAGGGAGGTAACACTGAAGCTTTCTTT
CASTLEGGNTEAFF
>TRBV7-2|.|TRBJ2-3|.
TGTGCCAGCAGCTTAGCATCTGTGGGACTTAGCACAGATACGCAGTATTTT
CASSLASVGLSTDTQYF
>TRBV28|.|TRBJ2-7|TRBD1
TGTGCCAGCAGGACCGGGACAGGGGCCTACGAGCAGTACTTC
CASRTGTGAYEQYF
>TRBV11-3|few|TRBJ2-3|.
TGTGCCAGCAGCTTAGTGTGTGGGAGTGAGGCAGATACGCAGTATTTT
CASSLVCGSEADTQYF
>TRBV3-1/TRBV3-2|.|TRBJ2-5|.
TGTGCCAGCAGCCAGAACCCGGGGATAGCGACGGAGACCCAGTACTTC
CASSQNPGIATETQYF
>TRBV10-3|.|TRBJ2-1|.
TGTGCCATCAGTGAGGAAGGGAGTCGGATACGTAAGAATGAGCAGTTCTTC
CAISEEGSRIRKNEQFF
>TRBV6-6|.|TRBJ1-1|.
TGTGCCAGCAGTCGCAGGATGAAAACCGCCCTTATGAACACTGAAGCTTTCTTT
CASSRRMKTALMNTEAFF
>TRBV7-9|.|TRBJ2-4|.
TGTGCCAGCAGCCCCGGCAGGGGCGATTCAATAGCCAAAAACATTCAGTACTTC
CASSPGRGDSIAKNIQYF
>TRBV7-2|.|TRBJ1-1|TRBD1
TGTGCCAGCAGCTTACGCGACAGGGGGCCAGCTTTCTTT
CASSLRDRGPAFF
>TRBV5-1|.|TRBJ2-5|TRBD2
TGCGCCAGCAGCTTAGGGCTAGCGGGAAAAGAGACCCAGTACTTC
CASSLGLAGKETQYF
>TRBV4-1|.|TRBJ1-2|.
TGCGCCAGCAGCCAAGACAGTAACTATGGCTACACCTTC
CASSQDSNYGYTF
>TRBV25-1|.|TRBJ1-2|.
TGTGCCAGCAGTGAAGTGGGGGGAAGCTATGGCTACACCTTC
CASSEVGGSYGYTF
>TRBV28|.|TRBJ2-7|TRBD2
TGTGCCAGCAGCTTAGCGGGAGGCAACTACGAGCAGTACTTC
CASSLAGGNYEQYF
>TRBV2|.|TRBJ2-3|.
TGTGCCAGCAGTGTAGCTTCGGGCACAGATACGCAGTATTTT
CASSVASGTDTQYF
>TRBV18|.|TRBJ1-5|.
TGTGCCAGCCGAACCGGGACAAATAGCAATCAGCCCCAGCATTTT
CASRTGTNSNQPQHF
>TRBV13|.|TRBJ2-1|TRBD2
TGTGCCAGCAGCTTTTGGCTCGGCGGGGGAGCCCCCAATGAGCAGTTCTTC
CASSFWLGGGAPNEQFF
>TRBV7-8|.|TRBJ1-2|.
TGTGCCAGCAGCACACGCAAGACAGTTTTTCTCCCCGGCTACACCTTC
CASSTRKTVFLPGYTF
>TRBV7-2|.|TRBJ2-1|TRBD2
TGTGCCAGCAGCTTAGGACTAGCGGGCATGAATGAGCAGTTCTTC
CASSLGLAGMNEQFF
>TRBV5-4|many|TRBJ2-5|.
TGTGCCAGCAGCTTGGAGCAGGGGTGGTACGAGGTCCAAGAGACCCAGTACTTC
CASSLEQGWYEVQETQYF
>TRBV6-5|.|TRBJ1-5|.
TGTGCCAGCAGTAATACCGGACAGTTAAATCAGACCCAGCATTTT
CASSNTGQLNQTQHF
>TRBV28|.|TRBJ1-5|TRBD1
TGTGCCAGCAGTTCGACAGGGTGGGATCAGCCCCAGCATTTT
CASSSTGWDQPQHF
>TRBV7-2|once|TRBJ1-1|TRBD1
TGTGCCAGCAGCGGGCTGGACAGGGTCACTGAAGCTTTCTTT
CASSGLDRVTEAFF
>TRBV11-2|.|TRBJ2-7|.
TGTGCCAGCAGCTTAAGAGGACAGGGACTATCCTACGAGCAGTACTTC
CASSLRGQGLSYEQYF